This TCR beta chain emerged from a study of cytomegalovirus exposure and HLA in healthy donors. The study ran its PCR with 60 Vbeta and 13 Jbeta primers. Some clones are missing from TCRdb's copy, which holds only in-frame ones; the method was immunoSEQ multiplex PCR. The repertoire holds approximately 130,000 clones, with around 10% as singletons. Germline CDR1 SEHNR, CDR2 FQNEAQ (reference sequence). This CDR3 is 14 amino acids long. With 3 bases clipped from V and 3 bases from J, the junction kept 2 bases outside the gene matches. This rearrangement joins TRBV7-9 to TRBJ1-1; 9 positions agree with TRBD1. Sequenced sample: PBMCs. The receptor was derived from a middle-aged woman in good health and CMV-seropositive. CDR3 sequence (DNA): TGTGCCAGCAGCTTCAGGACAGGGGACACTGAAGCTTTCTTT. This sequence encodes CASSFRTGDTEAFF. The entire variable domain, with the rest obtained from reference TRBV7-9 and TRBJ1-1, is as follows: DTGVSQNPRHKITKRGQNVTFRCDPISEHNRLYWYRQTLGQGPEFLTYFQNEAQLEKSRLLSDRFSAERPKGSFSTLEIQRTEQGDSAMYLCASSFRTGDTEAFFGQGTRLTVV.